The T cell receptor (beta chain) described here comes from a study of breast tumors, draining lymph nodes, adjacent tissues. The study's findings and limits: The data were judged consistent with most tumor T cells coming from lymph node and expanding in tumor.

Germline CDR1 SNHLY, CDR2 FYNNEI. The CDR3 loop spans 16 amino acids. The lymph nodes were axillary draining lymph nodes from breast cancer patients. Concerning this clonotype itself: The antigen is undetermined. At one of its ends the junction is not consistent with the germline gene, which may arise from a read error.

TCRdb independently ran MiXCR on the multiplex PCR reads; one entry per CDR3 protein. Counted here are 200,000 to 250,000 distinct CDR3 sequences, roughly 30% occurring once; the ten biggest clones make up 1.2% to 1.5%. This TCR derives from a female donor with breast cancer. Some clones in this sample may be carry-over from other donors' samples. The rearrangement links TRBV2 to TRBJ1-5, with 11 bases lining up with TRBD1. Sequenced input: axillary lymph node tissue. The CDR3 sequence is CASGGLGTGGDQPQHF. DNA for the CDR3: TGTGCCAGCGGTGGGCTGGGGACAGGGGGAGATCAGCCCCAGCATTTC.